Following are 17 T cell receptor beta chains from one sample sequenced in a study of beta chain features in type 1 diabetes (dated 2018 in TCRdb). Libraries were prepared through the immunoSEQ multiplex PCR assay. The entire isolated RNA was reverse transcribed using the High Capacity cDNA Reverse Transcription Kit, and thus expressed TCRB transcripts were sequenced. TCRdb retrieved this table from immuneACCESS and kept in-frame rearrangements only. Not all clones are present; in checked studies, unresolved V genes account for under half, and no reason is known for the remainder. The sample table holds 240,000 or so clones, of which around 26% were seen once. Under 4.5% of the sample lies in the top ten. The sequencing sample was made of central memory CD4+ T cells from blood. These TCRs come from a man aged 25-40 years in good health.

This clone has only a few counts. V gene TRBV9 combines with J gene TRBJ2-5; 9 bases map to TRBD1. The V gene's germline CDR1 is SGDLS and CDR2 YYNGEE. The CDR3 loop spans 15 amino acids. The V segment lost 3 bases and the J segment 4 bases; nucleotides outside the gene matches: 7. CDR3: CASSAGQGSGETQYF. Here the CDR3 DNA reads TGTGCCAGCAGCGCAGGACAGGGGAGCGGAGAGACCCAGTACTTC.

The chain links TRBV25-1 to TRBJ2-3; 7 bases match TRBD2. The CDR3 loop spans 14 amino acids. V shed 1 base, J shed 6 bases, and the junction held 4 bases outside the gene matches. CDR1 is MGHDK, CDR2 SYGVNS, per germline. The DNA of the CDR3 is TGTGCCAGCAGTGAATCGCGGGGGTGGGATACGCAGTATTTT. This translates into CASSESRGWDTQYF. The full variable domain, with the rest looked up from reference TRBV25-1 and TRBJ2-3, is EADIYQTPRYLVIGTGKKITLECSQTMGHDKMYWYQQDPGMELHLIHYSYGVNSTEKGDLSSESTVSRIRTEHFPLTLESARPSHTSQYLCASSESRGWDTQYFGPGTRLTVL.

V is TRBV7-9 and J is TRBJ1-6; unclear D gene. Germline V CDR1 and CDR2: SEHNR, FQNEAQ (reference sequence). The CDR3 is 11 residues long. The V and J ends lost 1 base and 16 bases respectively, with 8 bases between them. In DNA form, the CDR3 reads TGTGCCAGCAGCTTAGTGTCCTGGCTCCACTTT. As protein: CASSLVSWLHF.

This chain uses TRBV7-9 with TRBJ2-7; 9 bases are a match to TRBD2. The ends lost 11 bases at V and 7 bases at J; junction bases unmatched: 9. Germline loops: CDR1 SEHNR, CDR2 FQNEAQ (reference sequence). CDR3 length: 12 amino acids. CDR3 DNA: TGTGCCGGCGGACCAGCGGGAGGAGAGCAGTACTTC. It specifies CAGGPAGGEQYF.

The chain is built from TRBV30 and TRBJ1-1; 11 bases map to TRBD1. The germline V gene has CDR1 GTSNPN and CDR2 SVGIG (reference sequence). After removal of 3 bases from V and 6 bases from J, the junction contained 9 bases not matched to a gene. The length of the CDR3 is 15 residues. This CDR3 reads CAWRARDRGFAEAFF. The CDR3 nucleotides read TGTGCCTGGAGAGCCAGGGACAGGGGGTTCGCTGAAGCTTTCTTT.

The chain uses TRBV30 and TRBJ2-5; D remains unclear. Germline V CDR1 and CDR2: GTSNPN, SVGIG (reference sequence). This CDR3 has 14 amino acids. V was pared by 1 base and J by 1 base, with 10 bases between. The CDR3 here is CAWSGDWVQETQYF. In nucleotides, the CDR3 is TGTGCCTGGAGTGGCGACTGGGTCCAAGAGACCCAGTACTTC.

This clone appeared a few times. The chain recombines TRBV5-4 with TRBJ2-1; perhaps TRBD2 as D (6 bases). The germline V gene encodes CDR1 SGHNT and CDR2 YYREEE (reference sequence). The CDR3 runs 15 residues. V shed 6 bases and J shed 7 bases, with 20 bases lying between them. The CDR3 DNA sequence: TGTGCCAGCACCTTATACACGGGAGAAGCGAATGAGCAGTTCTTC. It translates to CASTLYTGEANEQFF. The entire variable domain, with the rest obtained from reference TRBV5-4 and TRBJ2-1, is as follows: ETGVTQSPTHLIKTRGQQVTLRCSSQSGHNTVSWYQQALGQGPQFIFQYYREEENGRGNFPPRFSGLQFPNYSSELNVNALELDDSALYLCASTLYTGEANEQFFGPGTRLTVL.

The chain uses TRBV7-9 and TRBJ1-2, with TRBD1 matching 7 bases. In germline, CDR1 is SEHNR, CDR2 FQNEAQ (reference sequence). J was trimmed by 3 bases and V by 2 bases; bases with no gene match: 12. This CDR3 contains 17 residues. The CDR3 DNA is TGTGCCAGCAGCTTACCCCCCGCAGGGGGTATGGACTATGGCTACACCTTC. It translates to CASSLPPAGGMDYGYTF. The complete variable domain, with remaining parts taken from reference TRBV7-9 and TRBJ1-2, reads DTGVSQNPRHKITKRGQNVTFRCDPISEHNRLYWYRQTLGQGPEFLTYFQNEAQLEKSRLLSDRFSAERPKGSFSTLEIQRTEQGDSAMYLCASSLPPAGGMDYGYTFGSGTRLTVV.

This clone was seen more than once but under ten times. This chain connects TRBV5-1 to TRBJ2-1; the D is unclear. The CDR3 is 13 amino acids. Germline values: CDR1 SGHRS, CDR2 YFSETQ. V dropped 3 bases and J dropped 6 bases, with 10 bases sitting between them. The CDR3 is CASSWTPGNEQFF. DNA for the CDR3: TGCGCCAGCAGCTGGACCCCCGGCAATGAGCAGTTCTTC.

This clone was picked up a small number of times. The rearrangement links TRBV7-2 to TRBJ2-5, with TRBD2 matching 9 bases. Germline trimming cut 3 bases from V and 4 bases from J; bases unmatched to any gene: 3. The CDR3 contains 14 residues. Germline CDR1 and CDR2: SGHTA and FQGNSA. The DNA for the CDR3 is TGTGCCAGCAGCTTGCCGGGACTAGCAGAGACCCAGTACTTC. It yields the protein CASSLPGLAETQYF.

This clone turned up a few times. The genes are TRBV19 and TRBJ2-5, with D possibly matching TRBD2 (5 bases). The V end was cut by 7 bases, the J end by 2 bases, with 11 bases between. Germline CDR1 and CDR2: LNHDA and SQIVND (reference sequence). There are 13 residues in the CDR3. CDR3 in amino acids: CASKVGGQETQYF. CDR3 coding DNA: TGTGCCAGTAAGGTTGGCGGGCAAGAGACCCAGTACTTC.

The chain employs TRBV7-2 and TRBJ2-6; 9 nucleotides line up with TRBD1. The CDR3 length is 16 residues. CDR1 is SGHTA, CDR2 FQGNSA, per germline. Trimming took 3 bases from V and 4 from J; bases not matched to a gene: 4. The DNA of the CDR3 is TGTGCCAGCAGCTTGGGACAGGGTAGAGGGGCCAACGTCCTGACTTTC. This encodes CASSLGQGRGANVLTF.

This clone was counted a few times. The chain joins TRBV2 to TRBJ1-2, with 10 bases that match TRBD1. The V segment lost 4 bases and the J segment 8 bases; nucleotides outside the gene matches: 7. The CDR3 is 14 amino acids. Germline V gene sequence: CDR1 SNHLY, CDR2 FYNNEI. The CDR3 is CASSGQGAVDGYTF. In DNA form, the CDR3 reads TGTGCCAGCAGTGGACAGGGGGCCGTTGACGGCTACACCTTC.

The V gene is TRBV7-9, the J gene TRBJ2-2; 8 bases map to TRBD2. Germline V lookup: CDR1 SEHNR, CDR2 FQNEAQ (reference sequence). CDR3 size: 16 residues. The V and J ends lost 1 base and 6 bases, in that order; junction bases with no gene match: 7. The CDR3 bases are TGTGCCAGCAGCTTAGGTAGCGGGACGGACCCCGGGGAGCTGTTTTTT. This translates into CASSLGSGTDPGELFF.

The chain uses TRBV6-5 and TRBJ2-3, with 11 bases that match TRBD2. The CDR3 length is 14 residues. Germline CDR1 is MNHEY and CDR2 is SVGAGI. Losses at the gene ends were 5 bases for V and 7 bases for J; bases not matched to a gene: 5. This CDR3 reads CASSQTSGVNTQYF. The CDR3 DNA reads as TGTGCCAGCAGTCAGACTAGCGGGGTAAATACGCAGTATTTT.

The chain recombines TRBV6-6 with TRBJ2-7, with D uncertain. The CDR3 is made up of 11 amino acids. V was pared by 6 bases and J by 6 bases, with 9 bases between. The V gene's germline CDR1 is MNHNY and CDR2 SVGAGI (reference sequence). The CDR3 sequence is CASSPRTEQYF. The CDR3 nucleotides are TGTGCCAGCAGCCCAAGGACCGAGCAGTACTTC.

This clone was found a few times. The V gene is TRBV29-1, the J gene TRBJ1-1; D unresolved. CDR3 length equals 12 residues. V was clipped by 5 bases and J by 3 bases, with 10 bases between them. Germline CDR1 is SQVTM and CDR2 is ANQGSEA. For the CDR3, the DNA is TGCAGCGTTAGTCTCGCGGACACTGAAGCTTTCTTT. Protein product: CSVSLADTEAFF. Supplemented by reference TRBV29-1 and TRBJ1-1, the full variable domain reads SAVISQKPSRDICQRGTSLTIQCQVDSQVTMMFWYRQQPGQSLTLIATANQGSEATYESGFVIDKFPISRPNLTFSTLTVSNMSPEDSSIYLCSVSLADTEAFFGQGTRLTVV.